The present T cell receptor beta chain was sequenced within a study of cytomegalovirus exposure and HLA in healthy donors. This CDR3 is built from 17 residues. Germline V gives CDR1 LGHNT, CDR2 FRNRAP. The V and J ends lost 4 bases and 0 bases, in that order; junction bases with no gene match: 6. Primers included in the PCR were 60 Vbeta and 13 Jbeta primers. Here immunoSEQ multiplex PCR was the method, and the copy in TCRdb shows in-frame clones only, minus some. In the table there are more than 80,000 clones, just under 75% of which are singletons. About this clone itself: No antigen is known for it.

Every donor was a healthy person donating bone marrow. Overall study findings and caveats: Most TCRs appeared rarely, but some public TCRs recurred in many donors.

Sequencing was done on a sample of PBMCs. This sequence was found in a man aged 55 to 70 in good health and CMV-seronegative. This chain connects TRBV12-5 to TRBJ2-3, with 11 bases aligning to TRBD2. In nucleotides, the CDR3 is TGTGCTAGTGGTTCCGCCTGGACTAGCGGGAGCACAGATACGCAGTATTTT. Its translation: CASGSAWTSGSTDTQYF.